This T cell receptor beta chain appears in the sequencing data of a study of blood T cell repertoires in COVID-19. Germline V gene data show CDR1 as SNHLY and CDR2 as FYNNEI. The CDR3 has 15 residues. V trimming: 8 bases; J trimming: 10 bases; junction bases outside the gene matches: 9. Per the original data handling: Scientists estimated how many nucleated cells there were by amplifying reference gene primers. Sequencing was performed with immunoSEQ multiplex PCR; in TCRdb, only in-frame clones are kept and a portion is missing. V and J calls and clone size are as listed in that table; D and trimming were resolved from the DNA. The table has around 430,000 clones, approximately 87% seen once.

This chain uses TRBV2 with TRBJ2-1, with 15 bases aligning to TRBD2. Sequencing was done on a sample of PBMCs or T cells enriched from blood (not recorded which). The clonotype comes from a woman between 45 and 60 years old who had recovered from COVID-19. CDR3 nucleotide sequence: TGTGCCAGCCGTCGGACTAGCGGGGGGGCCCTGGAGCAGTTCTTC. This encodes CASRRTSGGALEQFF.